The following is a T cell receptor beta chain sequence with its context. This specimen belongs to a study of control samples from healthy donors and cancer patients. Germline V gene lookup returns CDR1 SGHVS and CDR2 FQNEAQ. This CDR3 has 16 amino acids. V lost 4 bases and J 6 bases, leaving 18 bases between the germline ends. TCRdb keeps only in-frame clones here, not all; method: immunoSEQ multiplex PCR. The table lists 190,000 or so clones, 80% to 95% of them singletons. This TCR was recovered from a man between 18 and 29 years old in good health. The chain uses TRBV7-8 and TRBJ2-2; D might be TRBD2 (7 bases). Sequencing was performed on blood. The CDR3 nucleotides are TGTGCCAGCAGCTGGGAGGGGGGCACCCTAGCCGGGGAGCTGTTTTTT. It translates to CASSWEGGTLAGELFF.